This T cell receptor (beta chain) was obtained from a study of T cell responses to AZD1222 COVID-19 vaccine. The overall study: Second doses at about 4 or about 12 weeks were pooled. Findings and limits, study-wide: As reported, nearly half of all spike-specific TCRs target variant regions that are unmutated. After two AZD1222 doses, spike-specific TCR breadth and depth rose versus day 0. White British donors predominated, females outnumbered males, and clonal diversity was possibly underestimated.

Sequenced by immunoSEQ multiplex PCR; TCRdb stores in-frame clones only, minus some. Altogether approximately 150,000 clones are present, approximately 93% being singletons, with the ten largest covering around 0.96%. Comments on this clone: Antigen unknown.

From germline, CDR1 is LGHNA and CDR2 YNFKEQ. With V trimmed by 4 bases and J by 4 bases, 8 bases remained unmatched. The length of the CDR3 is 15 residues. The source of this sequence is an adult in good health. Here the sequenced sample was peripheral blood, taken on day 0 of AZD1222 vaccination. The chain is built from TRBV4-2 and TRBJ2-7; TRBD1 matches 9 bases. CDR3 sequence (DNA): TGTGCCAGCAGCCCTTCCGGACAGGGGCTTTACGAGCAGTACTTC. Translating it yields CASSPSGQGLYEQYF.